This T cell receptor beta chain was sequenced during a study of T-cell memory formation after mild COVID-19. Study results and limitations: That cross-reactive memory joined was suggested by some responding clones appearing in pre-infection memory. Nothing confirmed that second-wave clones peaking on day 37 were specific for SARS-CoV-2.

TCRdb itself ran the 5' RACE reads through MiXCR, one entry per CDR3 protein. The table has 280,000 or so distinct CDR3 sequences, more than 15% seen once; the top ten hold more than 20%. The CDR3 spans 15 residues. The V gene's germline CDR1 is MNHNS and CDR2 SASEGT. V was pared by 6 bases and J by 1 base, with 4 bases of the junction left unmatched. This clonotype was detected a few times. What it binds is not known. The rearrangement joins TRBV6-1 to TRBJ2-5, with 11 bases fitting TRBD2. This clonotype was obtained from a man aged 18 to 30 who had mild COVID-19 (a few samples of this study predate the infection). Cell type and time point are not known. Sequencing was carried out using PBMCs or a T cell subset sorted from them (not recorded which). The CDR3 sequence is CASSMTSGVQETQYF. CDR3 sequence (DNA): TGTGCCAGCAGCATGACTAGCGGGGTCCAAGAGACCCAGTACTTC.